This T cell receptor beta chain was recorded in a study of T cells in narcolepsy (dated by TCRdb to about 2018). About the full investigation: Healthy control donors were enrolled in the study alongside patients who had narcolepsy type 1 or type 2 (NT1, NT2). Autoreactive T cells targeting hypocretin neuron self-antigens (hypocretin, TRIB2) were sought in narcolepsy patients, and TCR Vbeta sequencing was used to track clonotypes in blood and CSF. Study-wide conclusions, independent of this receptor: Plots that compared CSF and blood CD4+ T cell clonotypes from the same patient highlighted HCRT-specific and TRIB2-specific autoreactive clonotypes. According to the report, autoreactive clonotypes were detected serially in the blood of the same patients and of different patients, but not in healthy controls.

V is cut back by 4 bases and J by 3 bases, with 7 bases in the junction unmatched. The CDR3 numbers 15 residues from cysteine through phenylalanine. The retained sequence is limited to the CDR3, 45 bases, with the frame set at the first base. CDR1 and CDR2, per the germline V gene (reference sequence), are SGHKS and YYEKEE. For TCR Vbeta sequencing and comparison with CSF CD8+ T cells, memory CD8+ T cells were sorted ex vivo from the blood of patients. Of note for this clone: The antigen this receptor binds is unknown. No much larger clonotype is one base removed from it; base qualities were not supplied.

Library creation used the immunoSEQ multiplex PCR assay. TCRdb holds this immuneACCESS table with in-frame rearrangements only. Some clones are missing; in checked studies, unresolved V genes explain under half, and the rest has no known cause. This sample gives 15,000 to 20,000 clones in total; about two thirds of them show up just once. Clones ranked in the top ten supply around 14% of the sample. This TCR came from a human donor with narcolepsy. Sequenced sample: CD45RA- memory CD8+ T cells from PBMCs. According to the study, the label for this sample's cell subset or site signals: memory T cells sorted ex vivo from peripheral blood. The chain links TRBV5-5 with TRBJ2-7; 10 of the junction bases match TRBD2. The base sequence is TGTGCCAGCAGCCCGGGGGTAGCGGGGGGCTACGAGCAGTACTTC. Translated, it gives CASSPGVAGGYEQYF.